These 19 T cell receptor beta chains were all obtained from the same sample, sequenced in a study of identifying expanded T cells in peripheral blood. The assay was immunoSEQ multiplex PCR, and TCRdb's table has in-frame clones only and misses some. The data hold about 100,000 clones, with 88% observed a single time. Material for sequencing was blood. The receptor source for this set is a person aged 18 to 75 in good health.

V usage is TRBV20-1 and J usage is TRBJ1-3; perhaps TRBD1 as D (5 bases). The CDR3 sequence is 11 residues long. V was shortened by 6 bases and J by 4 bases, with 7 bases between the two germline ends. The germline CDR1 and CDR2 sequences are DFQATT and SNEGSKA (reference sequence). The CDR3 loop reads CSARGGNTIYF. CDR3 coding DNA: TGCAGTGCCCGGGGGGGAAACACCATATATTTT.

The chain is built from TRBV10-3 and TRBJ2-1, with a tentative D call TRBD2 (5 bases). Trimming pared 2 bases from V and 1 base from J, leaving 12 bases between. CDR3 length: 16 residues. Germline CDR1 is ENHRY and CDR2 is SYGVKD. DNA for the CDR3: TGTGCCATCAGTGAGCGTAATTCGGGATCCTACAATGAGCAGTTCTTC. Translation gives CAISERNSGSYNEQFF.

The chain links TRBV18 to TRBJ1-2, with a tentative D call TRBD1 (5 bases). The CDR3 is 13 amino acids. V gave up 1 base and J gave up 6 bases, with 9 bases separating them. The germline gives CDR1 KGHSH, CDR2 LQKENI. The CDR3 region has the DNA TGTGCCAGCTCACCACAGCAGGGCCATGGCTACACCTTC. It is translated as CASSPQQGHGYTF.

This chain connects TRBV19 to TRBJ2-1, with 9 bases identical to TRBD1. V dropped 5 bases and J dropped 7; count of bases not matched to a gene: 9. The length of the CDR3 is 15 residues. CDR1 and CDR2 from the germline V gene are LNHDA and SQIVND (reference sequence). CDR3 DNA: TGTGCCAGTAGTGCCCGGGACAGGGAGGGTAATGAGCAGTTCTTC. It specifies CASSARDREGNEQFF.

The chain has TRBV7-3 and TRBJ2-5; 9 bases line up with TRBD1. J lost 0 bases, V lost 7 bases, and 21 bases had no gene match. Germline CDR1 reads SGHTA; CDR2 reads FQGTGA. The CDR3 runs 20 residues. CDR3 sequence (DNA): TGTGCCAGCACCGCGAGGATTGGACAGGGGCCTCATTGGTACCAAGAGACCCAGTACTTC. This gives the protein CASTARIGQGPHWYQETQYF. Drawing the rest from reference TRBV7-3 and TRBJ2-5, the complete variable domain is GAGVSQTPSNKVTEKGKYVELRCDPISGHTALYWYRQSLGQGPEFLIYFQGTGAADDSGLPNDRFFAVRPEGSVSTLKIQRTERGDSAVYLCASTARIGQGPHWYQETQYFGPGTRLLVL.

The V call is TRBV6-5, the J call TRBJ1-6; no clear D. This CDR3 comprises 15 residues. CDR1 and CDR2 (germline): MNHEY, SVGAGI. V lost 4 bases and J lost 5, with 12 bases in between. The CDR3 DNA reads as TGTGCCAGCAGTTTACGGCAGTCAAATAATTCACCCCTCCACTTT. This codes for CASSLRQSNNSPLHF.

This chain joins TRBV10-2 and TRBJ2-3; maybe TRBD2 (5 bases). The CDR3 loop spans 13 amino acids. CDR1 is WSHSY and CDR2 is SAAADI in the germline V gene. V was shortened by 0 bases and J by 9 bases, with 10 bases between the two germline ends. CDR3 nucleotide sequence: TGCGCCAGCAGTGAGTCTGTTACTAGAACGCAGTATTTT. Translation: CASSESVTRTQYF.

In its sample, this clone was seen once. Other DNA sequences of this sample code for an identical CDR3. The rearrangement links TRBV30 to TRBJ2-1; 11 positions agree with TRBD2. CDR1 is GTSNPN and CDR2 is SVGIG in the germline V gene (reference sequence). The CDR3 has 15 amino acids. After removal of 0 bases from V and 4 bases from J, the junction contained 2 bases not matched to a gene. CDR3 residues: CAWSVGTSGYNEQFF. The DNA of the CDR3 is TGTGCCTGGAGTGTAGGGACTAGCGGTTACAATGAGCAGTTCTTC.

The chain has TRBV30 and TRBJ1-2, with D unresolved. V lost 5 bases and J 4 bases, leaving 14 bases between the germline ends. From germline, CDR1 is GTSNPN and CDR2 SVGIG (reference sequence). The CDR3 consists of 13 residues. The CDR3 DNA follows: TGTGCCTGGGGTTATAGAAAGACCTATGGCTACACCTTC. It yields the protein CAWGYRKTYGYTF.

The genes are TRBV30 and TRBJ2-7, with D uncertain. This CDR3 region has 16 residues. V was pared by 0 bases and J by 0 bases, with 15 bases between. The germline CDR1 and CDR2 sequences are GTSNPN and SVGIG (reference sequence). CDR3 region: CAWSVYALGSSYEQYF. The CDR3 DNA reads TGTGCCTGGAGTGTATATGCTCTAGGCAGCTCCTACGAGCAGTACTTC.

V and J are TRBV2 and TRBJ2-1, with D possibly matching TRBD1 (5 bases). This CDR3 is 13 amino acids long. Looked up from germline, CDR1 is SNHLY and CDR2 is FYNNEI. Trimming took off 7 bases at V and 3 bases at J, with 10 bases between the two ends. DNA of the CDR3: TGTGCCAGCACCAGGGAACACTACAATGAGCAGTTCTTC. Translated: CASTREHYNEQFF.

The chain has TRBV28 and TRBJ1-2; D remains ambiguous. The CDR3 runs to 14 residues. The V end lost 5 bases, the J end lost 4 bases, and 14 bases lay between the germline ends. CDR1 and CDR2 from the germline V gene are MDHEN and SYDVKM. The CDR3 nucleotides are TGTGCCAGCAGTATCGTCGGCCAGGTCTATGGCTACACCTTC. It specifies CASSIVGQVYGYTF.

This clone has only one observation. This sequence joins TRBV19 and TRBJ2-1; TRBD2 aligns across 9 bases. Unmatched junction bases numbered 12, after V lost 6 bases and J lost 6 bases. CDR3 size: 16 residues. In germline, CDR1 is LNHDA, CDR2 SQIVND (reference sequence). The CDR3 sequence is CASSDPFSGGLNEQFF. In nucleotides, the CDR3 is TGTGCCAGTAGCGACCCTTTTAGCGGGGGACTCAATGAGCAGTTCTTC.

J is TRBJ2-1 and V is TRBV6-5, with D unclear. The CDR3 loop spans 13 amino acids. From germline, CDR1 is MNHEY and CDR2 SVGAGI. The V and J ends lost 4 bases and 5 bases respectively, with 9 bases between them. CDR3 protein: CASSFSDNNEQFF. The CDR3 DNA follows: TGTGCCAGCAGTTTTTCGGATAACAATGAGCAGTTCTTC.

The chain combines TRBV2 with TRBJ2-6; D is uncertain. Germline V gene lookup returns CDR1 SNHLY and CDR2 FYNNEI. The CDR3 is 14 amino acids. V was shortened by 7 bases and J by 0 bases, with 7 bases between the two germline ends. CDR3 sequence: CASNRPSGANVLTF. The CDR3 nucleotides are TGTGCCAGCAATCGCCCCTCTGGGGCCAACGTCCTGACTTTC.

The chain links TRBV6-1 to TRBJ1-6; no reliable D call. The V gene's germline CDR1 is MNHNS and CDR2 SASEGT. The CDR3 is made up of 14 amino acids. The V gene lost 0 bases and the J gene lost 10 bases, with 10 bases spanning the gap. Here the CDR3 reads CASSEALRVSPLHF. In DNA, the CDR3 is TGTGCCAGCAGTGAAGCGCTTCGAGTATCACCCCTCCACTTT.

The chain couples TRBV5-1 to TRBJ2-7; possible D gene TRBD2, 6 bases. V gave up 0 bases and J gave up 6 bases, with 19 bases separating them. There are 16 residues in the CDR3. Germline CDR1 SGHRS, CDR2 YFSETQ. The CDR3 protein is CASSLGSGLQIVEQYF. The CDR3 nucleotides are TGCGCCAGCAGCTTGGGCTCGGGACTCCAGATCGTCGAGCAGTACTTC.

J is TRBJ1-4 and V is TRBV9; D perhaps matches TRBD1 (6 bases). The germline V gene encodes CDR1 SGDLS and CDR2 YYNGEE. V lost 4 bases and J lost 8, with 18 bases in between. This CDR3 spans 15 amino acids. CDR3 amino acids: CASSLHQGSSEKLFF. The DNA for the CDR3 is TGTGCCAGCAGCTTACATCAGGGGAGTAGCGAAAAACTGTTTTTT.

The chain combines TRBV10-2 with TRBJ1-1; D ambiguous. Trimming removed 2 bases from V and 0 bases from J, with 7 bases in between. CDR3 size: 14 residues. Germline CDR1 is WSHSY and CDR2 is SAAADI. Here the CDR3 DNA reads TGCGCCAGCAGTGAGGTAGGGATGAACACTGAAGCTTTCTTT. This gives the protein CASSEVGMNTEAFF.